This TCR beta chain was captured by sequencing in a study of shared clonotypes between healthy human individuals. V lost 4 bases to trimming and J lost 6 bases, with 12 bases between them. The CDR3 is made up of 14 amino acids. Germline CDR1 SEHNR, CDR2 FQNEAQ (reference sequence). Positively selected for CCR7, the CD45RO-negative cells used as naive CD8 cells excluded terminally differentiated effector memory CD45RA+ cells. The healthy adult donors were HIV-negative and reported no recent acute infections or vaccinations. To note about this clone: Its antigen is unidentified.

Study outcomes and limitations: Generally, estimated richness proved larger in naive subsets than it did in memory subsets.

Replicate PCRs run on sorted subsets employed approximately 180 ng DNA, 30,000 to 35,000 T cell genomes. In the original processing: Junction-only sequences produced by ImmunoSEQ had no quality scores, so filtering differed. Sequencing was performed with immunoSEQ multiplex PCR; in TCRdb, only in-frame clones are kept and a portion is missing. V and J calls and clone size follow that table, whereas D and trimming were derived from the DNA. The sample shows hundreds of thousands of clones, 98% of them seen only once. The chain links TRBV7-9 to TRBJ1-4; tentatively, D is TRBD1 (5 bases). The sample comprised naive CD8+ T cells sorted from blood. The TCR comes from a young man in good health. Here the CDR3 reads CASSSTAPDEKLFF. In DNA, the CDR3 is TGTGCCAGCAGCTCGACAGCTCCCGATGAAAAACTGTTTTTT.